This entry lists 32 T cell receptor beta chains sequenced from one sample in a study of T cells in narcolepsy. Data came from immunoSEQ multiplex PCR; TCRdb stores just in-frame clones and leaves some out. The repertoire holds fewer than 40,000 clones, with about 80% as singletons. Material for sequencing was memory (CD45RA-) CD4+ T cells from blood. These receptors all come from a human donor in good health.

This clone appeared once. V usage is TRBV6-5 and J usage is TRBJ1-1; possibly TRBD1 for D (6 bases). The CDR3 contains 15 residues. Deletions cut 5 bases from V and 6 bases from J, with 19 bases between. Germline V gene sequence: CDR1 MNHEY, CDR2 SVGAGI. CDR3: CASSPQEGGLAEAFF. The CDR3 DNA reads TGTGCCAGCAGTCCCCAGGAAGGGGGGCTCGCTGAAGCTTTCTTT.

This clone was detected only a few times. One end of the junction varies from germline; a read error may be responsible. This chain uses TRBV6-1 with TRBJ1-5; no definite D call. Germline lookup yields CDR1 MNHNS and CDR2 SASEGT. This CDR3 has 16 amino acids. The CDR3 DNA sequence: TGTGCCATCAGTGAGCAAGAGGGAGGAAGCAATCAGCCCCAGCATTTT. The encoded protein is CAISEQEGGSNQPQHF.

This chain joins TRBV5-5 and TRBJ1-1; tentatively, D is TRBD1 (5 bases). Germline CDR1 reads SGHKS; CDR2 reads YYEKEE (reference sequence). The CDR3 totals 13 residues. With 5 bases removed from V and 1 base from J, the gap between germline ends came to 9 bases. The CDR3 is CASSPQGNTEAFF. CDR3 in DNA: TGTGCCAGCAGTCCTCAGGGGAACACTGAAGCTTTCTTT.

The rearrangement uses TRBV7-3 and TRBJ1-4; possible D gene TRBD1, 6 bases. CDR3 length: 15 residues. Trimming removed 5 bases at V and 5 bases at J, with 15 bases between. Germline CDR1 reads SGHTA; CDR2 reads FQGTGA. As DNA, the CDR3 is TGTGCCAGCAGCCCCGGGGGCCGCCAGAATGAAAAACTGTTTTTT. It yields the protein CASSPGGRQNEKLFF. Full variable domain (outside the CDR3, taken from reference TRBV7-3 and TRBJ1-4): GAGVSQTPSNKVTEKGKYVELRCDPISGHTALYWYRQSLGQGPEFLIYFQGTGAADDSGLPNDRFFAVRPEGSVSTLKIQRTERGDSAVYLCASSPGGRQNEKLFFGSGTQLSVL.

This chain joins TRBV11-3 and TRBJ2-7; tentatively, D is TRBD2 (6 bases). Looked up from germline, CDR1 is SGHNT and CDR2 is YENEEA. Trimming removed 6 bases from V and 2 bases from J, with 17 bases in between. The CDR3 totals 15 residues. CDR3 sequence (DNA): TGTGCCAGCAGTTTTTGGAGTAGCGGACCCTACGAGCAGTACTTC. Translating it yields CASSFWSSGPYEQYF. Full variable domain (outside the CDR3, taken from reference TRBV11-3 and TRBJ2-7): EAGVVQSPRYKIIEKKQPVAFWCNPISGHNTLYWYLQNLGQGPELLIRYENEEAVDDSQLPKDRFSAERLKGVDSTLKIQPAELGDSAVYLCASSFWSSGPYEQYFGPGTRLTVT.

The chain couples TRBV19 to TRBJ1-4; 8 bases map to TRBD1. This CDR3 has 16 amino acids. Per the germline V gene, CDR1 is LNHDA and CDR2 is SQIVND (reference sequence). Trimming cost V 8 bases and J 13 bases; bases outside gene matches: 21. The CDR3 loop reads CASSKGRQGTPKLLFF. The CDR3 coding sequence is TGTGCCAGTTCCAAAGGGCGACAGGGGACCCCAAAGTTACTGTTTTTT.

The gene calls are TRBV18 and TRBJ2-3; 12 positions match TRBD2. Germline CDR1 and CDR2: KGHSH and LQKENI. Unmatched junction bases numbered 11, after V lost 1 base and J lost 3 bases. The CDR3 runs to 19 residues. The CDR3 reads CASSPRLAKTSGSTDTQYF. The CDR3 bases are TGTGCCAGCTCACCACGGTTGGCAAAGACTAGCGGGAGTACAGATACGCAGTATTTT.

This chain connects TRBV5-6 to TRBJ2-5, with a possible D match to TRBD2 (5 bases). The CDR3 is made up of 12 amino acids. Germline V CDR1 and CDR2: SGHDT, YYEEEE. V dropped 0 bases and J dropped 5 bases, with 5 bases sitting between them. Here the CDR3 reads CASSLAGETQYF. In nucleotides, the CDR3 is TGTGCCAGCAGCTTGGCGGGGGAGACCCAGTACTTC. Supplemented by reference TRBV5-6 and TRBJ2-5, the full variable domain reads DAGVTQSPTHLIKTRGQQVTLRCSPKSGHDTVSWYQQALGQGPQFIFQYYEEEERQRGNFPDRFSGHQFPNYSSELNVNALLLGDSALYLCASSLAGETQYFGPGTRLLVL.

The gene calls are TRBV21-1 and TRBJ2-7; the table's D call, TRBD2, was not checked against the DNA. TRBV21-1 is a documented pseudogene. The CDR3 contains 19 residues. The CDR3 DNA follows: TGTGCCAGCAGCAAAGAGGAAGACGCGGGAGGGACACCTTTCTACGAGCAGTACTTC. Translated, it gives CASSKEEDAGGTPFYEQYF.

The chain couples TRBV6-1 to TRBJ1-5, with 8 bases fitting TRBD1. V lost 6 bases to trimming and J lost 2 bases; unmatched junction nucleotides: 6. CDR3 length equals 15 residues. The germline V gene encodes CDR1 MNHNS and CDR2 SASEGT. For the CDR3, the DNA is TGTGCCAGCAGGGGCAGGGGACAGGGCAATCAGCCCCAGCATTTT. It specifies CASRGRGQGNQPQHF.

This chain joins TRBV10-2 and TRBJ2-7; 9 bases fit TRBD1. The CDR3 extends over 14 amino acids. CDR1 is WSHSY, CDR2 SAAADI, per germline. The V segment lost 5 bases and the J segment 4 bases; nucleotides outside the gene matches: 6. In DNA form, the CDR3 reads TGCGCCAGCAGTCTACAGGGGGCAGTTTACGAGCAGTACTTC. Residues: CASSLQGAVYEQYF.

The rearrangement uses TRBV9 and TRBJ2-1; perhaps TRBD1 as D (6 bases). The CDR3 spans 12 residues. Trimming shortened V by 7 bases and J by 6 bases, and 11 bases separated the two germline ends. Germline CDR1 reads SGDLS; CDR2 reads YYNGEE. CDR3 nucleotides: TGTGCCAGCGGGGGCCCATCCAATGAGCAGTTCTTC. This encodes CASGGPSNEQFF.

The V and J genes are TRBV2 and TRBJ2-2; D call uncertain. In germline, CDR1 is SNHLY, CDR2 FYNNEI. The CDR3 contains 11 residues. With 7 bases removed from V and 0 bases from J, the gap between germline ends came to 0 bases. CDR3 DNA: TGTGCCAGCACGAACACCGGGGAGCTGTTTTTT. Translation: CASTNTGELFF.

This rearrangement joins TRBV6-1 to TRBJ2-3; perhaps TRBD1 as D (5 bases). Trimming stripped 7 bases from V and 3 bases from J, with 17 bases between. The CDR3 extends over 15 amino acids. Germline loops: CDR1 MNHNS, CDR2 SASEGT. As DNA, the CDR3 is TGTGCCAGCACCGAAAGGACACAGAGGACAGATACGCAGTATTTT. It yields the protein CASTERTQRTDTQYF.

V gene TRBV19 combines with J gene TRBJ2-7; no firm D call. Germline V gene sequence: CDR1 LNHDA, CDR2 SQIVND (reference sequence). V shed 5 bases and J shed 6 bases, with 14 bases lying between them. The CDR3 is 13 residues long. DNA for the CDR3: TGTGCCAGTAGTTTCGCGGCAGGAACCGAGCAGTACTTC. Amino acids: CASSFAAGTEQYF.

This sequence joins TRBV6-5 and TRBJ1-5; TRBD1 matches 7 bases. This CDR3 has 13 residues. V lost 7 bases, J lost 5 bases, and 5 bases stayed unmatched. Per the germline V gene, CDR1 is MNHEY and CDR2 is SVGAGI. The CDR3 DNA reads as TGTGCCAGCACTGGACAGGATTATCAGCCCCAGCATTTT. It translates to CASTGQDYQPQHF.

The V and J genes are TRBV7-8 and TRBJ2-3; D gene ambiguous. Looked up from germline, CDR1 is SGHVS and CDR2 is FQNEAQ. This CDR3 is 12 amino acids long. Trimming shortened V by 5 bases and J by 5 bases, and 8 bases separated the two germline ends. CDR3 loop: CASSPRRDTQYF. CDR3 sequence (DNA): TGTGCCAGCAGCCCCCGGAGAGATACGCAGTATTTT.

J is TRBJ2-7 and V is TRBV6-6; 13 bases are a match to TRBD2. The CDR3 covers 15 residues. Germline-derived CDR1 and CDR2 are MNHNY and SVGAGI (reference sequence). With 4 bases clipped from V and 3 bases from J, the junction kept 3 bases outside the gene matches. The CDR3 region has the DNA TGTGCCAGCAGTTCGGGACTAGCGGGGCTCTACGAGCAGTACTTC. As protein: CASSSGLAGLYEQYF.

On this clone: A clone one base away is much larger, so this may be a read error. The chain is built from TRBV7-2 and TRBJ2-7, with TRBD2 matching over 12 bases. This CDR3 has 15 amino acids. Germline CDR1 SGHTA, CDR2 FQGNSA. CDR3 in amino acids: CPSSEFLAGGGEQYF. As DNA, the CDR3 is TGTCCCAGCAGCGAATTCCTAGCGGGAGGGGGGGAGCAGTACTTC.

V and J are TRBV2 and TRBJ2-3; 7 nucleotides align to TRBD2. V shed 2 bases and J 8 bases; nucleotides not matched to a gene: 10. Germline V gene data show CDR1 as SNHLY and CDR2 as FYNNEI. The CDR3 contains 15 residues. CDR3 sequence (DNA): TGTGCCAGCAGTGAATATACCACCGGGGGGTCTACGCAGTATTTT. It codes for CASSEYTTGGSTQYF.

V gene TRBV10-2 combines with J gene TRBJ1-4; a possible D gene is TRBD1 (6 bases). V was clipped by 8 bases and J by 5 bases, with 9 bases between them. Germline lookup yields CDR1 WSHSY and CDR2 SAAADI. CDR3 length: 12 amino acids. The CDR3 coding sequence is TGCGCCAGCGGCGGGGGCAATGAAAAACTGTTTTTT. Translation gives CASGGGNEKLFF.

The chain employs TRBV11-2 and TRBJ2-3; possibly TRBD2 for D (6 bases). Germline lookup yields CDR1 SGHAT and CDR2 FQNNGV. The CDR3 consists of 16 residues. V was trimmed by 5 bases and J by 4 bases, leaving 19 bases between them. The CDR3 is CASSPQRAVGPDTQYF. DNA of the CDR3: TGTGCCAGCAGCCCCCAGCGGGCCGTGGGCCCAGATACGCAGTATTTT.

CDR3 sequence: CASSEYKATYGYTF. The CDR3 DNA sequence: TGTGCCAGCAGTGAATATAAGGCCACTTATGGCTACACCTTC. This chain uses TRBV25-1 with TRBJ1-2; no firm D call. Germline V gene sequence: CDR1 MGHDK, CDR2 SYGVNS. The length of the CDR3 is 14 residues. Between the trimmed V and J ends, which lost 0 bases and 5 bases, there was a span of 10 bases.

The chain links TRBV19 to TRBJ2-3; TRBD2 matches 10 bases. The CDR3 runs 16 residues. With V trimmed by 4 bases and J by 3 bases, 7 bases remained unmatched. Germline V gene sequence: CDR1 LNHDA, CDR2 SQIVND (reference sequence). The CDR3, as DNA: TGTGCCAGTAGTAGGGCTAGCGGGGGTTTGACAGATACGCAGTATTTT. Translated, it gives CASSRASGGLTDTQYF.

V and J are TRBV5-4 and TRBJ1-4, with D perhaps matching TRBD1 (5 bases). V lost 1 base and J lost 6, with 13 bases in between. The germline gives CDR1 SGHNT, CDR2 YYREEE (reference sequence). The CDR3 loop spans 15 amino acids. CDR3 coding DNA: TGTGCCAGCAGCTTGAAAACCGGGACGGATGAAAAACTGTTTTTT. Protein product: CASSLKTGTDEKLFF. The full variable domain, completed using reference TRBV5-4 and TRBJ1-4, is ETGVTQSPTHLIKTRGQQVTLRCSSQSGHNTVSWYQQALGQGPQFIFQYYREEENGRGNFPPRFSGLQFPNYSSELNVNALELDDSALYLCASSLKTGTDEKLFFGSGTQLSVL.

This clone was seen a single time. The V gene is TRBV2, the J gene TRBJ2-1; no reliable D call. V shed 8 bases and J shed 4 bases, with 9 bases lying between them. This CDR3 region has 12 residues. Germline lookup yields CDR1 SNHLY and CDR2 FYNNEI. CDR3 amino acids: CASQVLYNEQFF. The CDR3 coding sequence is TGTGCCAGCCAGGTCCTGTACAATGAGCAGTTCTTC.

J is TRBJ2-5 and V is TRBV5-5; no clear D. CDR1 and CDR2 (germline): SGHKS, YYEKEE (reference sequence). V lost 4 bases, J lost 1 base, and 8 bases lay in between. This CDR3 has 13 residues. The CDR3 DNA reads as TGTGCCAGCAGCATGGTCTCCCAAGAGACCCAGTACTTC. Translated, it gives CASSMVSQETQYF. Based on the CDR3 plus reference TRBV5-5 and TRBJ2-5, the full variable domain is DAGVTQSPTHLIKTRGQQVTLRCSPISGHKSVSWYQQVLGQGPQFIFQYYEKEERGRGNFPDRFSARQFPNYSSELNVNALLLGDSALYLCASSMVSQETQYFGPGTRLLVL.

To note about this clone: Distinct nucleotide sequences in the sample also encode this CDR3. This chain joins TRBV11-2 and TRBJ2-3; TRBD2 is a possible D gene (6 bases). This CDR3 comprises 12 residues. The germline gives CDR1 SGHAT, CDR2 FQNNGV. V was cut by 2 bases and J by 6 bases, with 6 bases left in between. CDR3: CASSLLADTQYF. In nucleotides, the CDR3 is TGTGCCAGCAGCTTACTAGCGGATACGCAGTATTTT.

This clone was recorded a few times. The junction does not match germline at one end; this may be a read error. The gene calls are TRBV11-1 and TRBJ2-1, with TRBD2 as a possible D gene (6 bases). The CDR3 covers 15 residues. Germline assignment: CDR1 SGHAT and CDR2 FQDESV (reference sequence). The CDR3 DNA reads as TGTGCCAGCAGCTTAGCTCTCGGACTACCAAATGCGCAGTTCTTC. It encodes CASSLALGLPNAQFF.

This CDR3 reads CASSSAVGTGREKLFF. In DNA form, the CDR3 reads TGCGCCAGCAGCTCGGCCGTGGGGACAGGGAGAGAAAAACTGTTTTTT. This chain connects TRBV5-1 to TRBJ1-4, with 9 bases matching TRBD1. After removal of 3 bases from V and 8 bases from J, the junction contained 11 bases not matched to a gene. The CDR3 has 16 amino acids. Germline V lookup: CDR1 SGHRS, CDR2 YFSETQ.

The chain carries TRBV4-2 and TRBJ2-1, with D unclear. Germline V gives CDR1 LGHNA, CDR2 YNFKEQ. This CDR3 region has 12 residues. V gave up 4 bases and J gave up 8 bases, with 9 bases separating them. The CDR3 sequence is CASSLDRDEQFF. DNA of the CDR3: TGTGCCAGCAGCCTAGACCGGGATGAGCAGTTCTTC.

The chain carries TRBV2 and TRBJ1-3, with D unclear. The CDR3 sequence is 15 residues long. Germline assignment: CDR1 SNHLY and CDR2 FYNNEI. The V gene lost 3 bases and the J gene lost 5 bases, with 14 bases spanning the gap. The CDR3 loop reads CASSDREAVRNTIYF. The CDR3 coding sequence is TGTGCCAGCAGTGACAGAGAGGCGGTGAGAAACACCATATATTTT. Supplemented by reference TRBV2 and TRBJ1-3, the full variable domain reads EPEVTQTPSHQVTQMGQEVILRCVPISNHLYFYWYRQILGQKVEFLVSFYNNEISEKSEIFDDQFSVERPDGSNFTLKIRSTKLEDSAMYFCASSDREAVRNTIYFGEGSWLTVV.